Listed below are T cell receptor beta chains from one sample, sequenced in a study of T cell clonotyping in hematopoietic cell transplantation. Here immunoSEQ multiplex PCR was the method, and the copy in TCRdb shows in-frame clones only, minus some. Of tens of thousands of clones in the sample, around 95% were seen once. The sequencing input was peripheral blood mononuclear cells. The receptors stem from a woman between 45 and 60 years old in good health. Some clones in this sample may be carry-over from other donors' samples. The CDR3 runs from the conserved cysteine through the conserved F or W. Fields, in order: J gene, V gene, clone size, D gene, CDR3 DNA, CDR3 protein. D genes are given only for firm matches. Not every row has a clone size; where given, it reads once, few, many or a size class.

j_call: TRBJ1-3
v_call: TRBV7-6
clone_size: NA
d_call: NA
cdr3_nt: TGTGCCAGCAGCTCACAGGGAAGCTCTGGAAACACCATATATTTT
cdr3_aa: CASSSQGSSGNTIYF

j_call: TRBJ1-1
v_call: TRBV5-1
clone_size: NA
d_call: NA
cdr3_nt: TGCGCCAGCAGCTTGGGGACAATCGGGACTGAAGCTTTCTTT
cdr3_aa: CASSLGTIGTEAFF

j_call: TRBJ1-5
v_call: TRBV5-6
clone_size: NA
d_call: TRBD1
cdr3_nt: TGTGCCAGCAGCTGGAACAGGGGGAATCAGCCCCAGCATTTT
cdr3_aa: CASSWNRGNQPQHF

j_call: TRBJ2-7
v_call: TRBV11-2
clone_size: NA
d_call: NA
cdr3_nt: TGTGCCAGCAGCTTAGATCTCAGGGGTGGATACGAGCAGTACTTC
cdr3_aa: CASSLDLRGGYEQYF

j_call: TRBJ2-3
v_call: TRBV11-3
clone_size: NA
d_call: NA
cdr3_nt: TGTGCCAGCAGCTTAATGCCAGGCACAGATACGCAGTATTTT
cdr3_aa: CASSLMPGTDTQYF

j_call: TRBJ2-3
v_call: TRBV4-2
clone_size: NA
d_call: NA
cdr3_nt: TGTGCCAGCAGCCAGACCACAGATACGCAGTATTTT
cdr3_aa: CASSQTTDTQYF

j_call: TRBJ2-2
v_call: TRBV7-3
clone_size: NA
d_call: NA
cdr3_nt: TGTGCCAGCAGCTCCCCCGGGCCCCCCGGGGAGCTGTTTTTT
cdr3_aa: CASSSPGPPGELFF

j_call: TRBJ2-2
v_call: TRBV15
clone_size: NA
d_call: TRBD2
cdr3_nt: TGTGCCACCAGCAGAGATCGGGGGGAGTGGTCTCCCGGGGAGCTGTTTTTT
cdr3_aa: CATSRDRGEWSPGELFF

j_call: TRBJ2-1
v_call: TRBV7-3
clone_size: NA
d_call: NA
cdr3_nt: TGTGCCAGCAGCCGTGAGATAGGGAACTACAATGAGCAGTTCTTC
cdr3_aa: CASSREIGNYNEQFF

j_call: TRBJ2-7
v_call: TRBV4-2
clone_size: once
d_call: TRBD1
cdr3_nt: TGTGCCAGCAGCTCCCCGGGACAGGGATTTCTAAACGAGCAGTACTTC
cdr3_aa: CASSSPGQGFLNEQYF

j_call: TRBJ1-1
v_call: TRBV7-3
clone_size: once
d_call: NA
cdr3_nt: TGTGCCAGAACTATGAACACTGAAGCTTTCTTT
cdr3_aa: CARTMNTEAFF

j_call: TRBJ2-1
v_call: TRBV10-3
clone_size: once
d_call: TRBD2
cdr3_nt: TGTGCCATCAGTCCCTGGACTAGCGGGGGCCCACAGGGCAATGAGCAGTTCTTC
cdr3_aa: CAISPWTSGGPQGNEQFF

j_call: TRBJ1-1
v_call: TRBV10-3
clone_size: NA
d_call: TRBD1
cdr3_nt: TGTGCCATCAGTGCCGGGACAGGGGGTCCGAACACTGAAGCTTTCTTT
cdr3_aa: CAISAGTGGPNTEAFF

j_call: TRBJ1-3
v_call: TRBV27
clone_size: NA
d_call: NA
cdr3_nt: TGTGCCAGCAGTTTACAGGGATCAGGAAACACCATATATTTT
cdr3_aa: CASSLQGSGNTIYF

j_call: TRBJ1-1
v_call: TRBV2
clone_size: once
d_call: NA
cdr3_nt: TGTGCCAGCGGCAGGGCGGGCACTGAAGCTTTCTTT
cdr3_aa: CASGRAGTEAFF

j_call: TRBJ2-1
v_call: TRBV7-6
clone_size: NA
d_call: TRBD2
cdr3_nt: TGTGCCAGCAGCGCGAGACTAGCTTACAATGAGCAGTTCTTC
cdr3_aa: CASSARLAYNEQFF

j_call: TRBJ1-5
v_call: TRBV21-1
clone_size: NA
d_call: NA
cdr3_nt: TGTGCCAGCAATGGACAGGGTATGTGCGGCAATCAGCCCCAGCATTTT
cdr3_aa: CASNGQGMCGNQPQHF

j_call: TRBJ2-3
v_call: TRBV5-1
clone_size: NA
d_call: NA
cdr3_nt: TGCGCCAGCAGCTTGAATACAGATACGCAGTATTTT
cdr3_aa: CASSLNTDTQYF

j_call: TRBJ1-3
v_call: TRBV4-3
clone_size: NA
d_call: NA
cdr3_nt: TGCGCCAGCAGCCAAGATGTGGGCTCTGGAAACACCATATATTTT
cdr3_aa: CASSQDVGSGNTIYF

j_call: TRBJ1-1
v_call: TRBV6-5
clone_size: NA
d_call: NA
cdr3_nt: TGTGCCAGCAGTACCGGGGGTCGGTCCGAAGCTTTCTTT
cdr3_aa: CASSTGGRSEAFF

j_call: TRBJ2-5
v_call: TRBV6-1
clone_size: NA
d_call: NA
cdr3_nt: TGTGCCAGCAGTCAAAACAGTTACCAAGAGACCCAGTACTTC
cdr3_aa: CASSQNSYQETQYF

j_call: TRBJ1-6
v_call: TRBV5-1
clone_size: NA
d_call: NA
cdr3_nt: TGCGCCAGCAGCTTAATAGTACAGGGTTCACCCCTCCACTTT
cdr3_aa: CASSLIVQGSPLHF

j_call: TRBJ2-3
v_call: TRBV5-1
clone_size: NA
d_call: NA
cdr3_nt: TGCGCCAGCCAGCCCCAACCAACGAGCACAGATACGCAGTATTTT
cdr3_aa: CASQPQPTSTDTQYF

j_call: TRBJ1-6
v_call: TRBV28
clone_size: NA
d_call: TRBD1
cdr3_nt: TGTGCCAGCAGACATGAGGGGGCAGGGAGCTCCTATAATTCACCCCTCCACTTT
cdr3_aa: CASRHEGAGSSYNSPLHF